Shown below are 2 T cell receptor beta chains from a single sample sequenced in a study of T cells after yellow fever vaccination. TCRdb fed the 5' RACE reads into MiXCR, producing one record per CDR3 protein. In the table there are hundreds of thousands of distinct CDR3 sequences, about 9.5% of which are singletons. Sequences were derived from PBMCs, sampled on the day of the first yellow fever vaccination. These receptors were collected from a man younger than 35 who received the YFV17D yellow fever vaccine.

This clonotype was seen ten or more times. The chain links TRBV11-2 to TRBJ2-6, with 9 bases aligning to TRBD1. CDR3 length: 16 amino acids. The germline V gene encodes CDR1 SGHAT and CDR2 FQNNGV. V was clipped by 4 bases and J by 4 bases; unmatched bases: 5. The CDR3 region has the DNA TGTGCCAGCAGCTCCGGGACAGGGAAAGGGGCCAACGTCCTGACTTTC. Its translation: CASSSGTGKGANVLTF.

This clonotype came up a few times. The rearrangement uses TRBV5-1 and TRBJ2-5; D uncertain. Trimming shortened V by 0 bases and J by 2 bases, and 11 bases separated the two germline ends. From germline, CDR1 is SGHRS and CDR2 YFSETQ. CDR3 length: 15 residues. CDR3 in DNA: TGCGCCAGCAGCTTGGCGGTCGGTAGACAAGAGACCCAGTACTTC. This codes for CASSLAVGRQETQYF.